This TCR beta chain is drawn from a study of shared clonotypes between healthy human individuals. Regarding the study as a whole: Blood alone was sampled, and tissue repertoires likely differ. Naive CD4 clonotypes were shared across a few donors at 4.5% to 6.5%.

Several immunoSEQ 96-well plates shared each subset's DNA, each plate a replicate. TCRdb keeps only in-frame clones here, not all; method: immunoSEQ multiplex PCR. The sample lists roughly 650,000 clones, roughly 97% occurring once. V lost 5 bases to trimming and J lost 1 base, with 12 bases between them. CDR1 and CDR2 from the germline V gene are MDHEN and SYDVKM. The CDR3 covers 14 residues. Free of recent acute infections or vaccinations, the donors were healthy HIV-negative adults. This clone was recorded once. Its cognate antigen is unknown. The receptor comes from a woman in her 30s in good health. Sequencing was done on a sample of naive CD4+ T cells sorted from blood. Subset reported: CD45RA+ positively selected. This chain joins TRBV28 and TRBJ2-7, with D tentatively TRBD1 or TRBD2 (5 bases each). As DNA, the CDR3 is TGTGCCAGCAGTCTCGAGGGGCCGTCCTACGAGCAGTACTTC. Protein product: CASSLEGPSYEQYF.